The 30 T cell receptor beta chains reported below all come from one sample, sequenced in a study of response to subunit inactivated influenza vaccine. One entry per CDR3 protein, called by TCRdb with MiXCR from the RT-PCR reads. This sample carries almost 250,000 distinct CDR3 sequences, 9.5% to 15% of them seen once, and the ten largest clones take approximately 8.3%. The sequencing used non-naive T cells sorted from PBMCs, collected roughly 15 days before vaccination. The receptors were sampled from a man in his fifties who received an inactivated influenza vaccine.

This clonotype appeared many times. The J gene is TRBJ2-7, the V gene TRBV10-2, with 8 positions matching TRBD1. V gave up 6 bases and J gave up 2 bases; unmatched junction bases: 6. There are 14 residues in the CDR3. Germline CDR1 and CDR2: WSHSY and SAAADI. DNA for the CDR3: TGCGCCAGCAGGGCCGGGACAGGAACCTACGAGCAGTACTTC. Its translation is CASRAGTGTYEQYF.

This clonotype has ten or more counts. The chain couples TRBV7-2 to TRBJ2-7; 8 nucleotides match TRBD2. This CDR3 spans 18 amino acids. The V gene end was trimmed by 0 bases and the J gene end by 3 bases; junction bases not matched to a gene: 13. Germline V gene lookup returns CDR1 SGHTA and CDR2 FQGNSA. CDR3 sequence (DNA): TGTGCCAGCAGCTTAGCCCTGGGGGGAGCGGGAGTATTCTACGAGCAGTACTTC. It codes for CASSLALGGAGVFYEQYF.

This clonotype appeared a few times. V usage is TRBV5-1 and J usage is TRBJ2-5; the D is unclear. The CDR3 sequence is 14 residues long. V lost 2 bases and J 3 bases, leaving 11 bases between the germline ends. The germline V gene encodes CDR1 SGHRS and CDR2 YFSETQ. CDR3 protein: CASSLRGGEETQYF. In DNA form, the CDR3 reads TGCGCCAGCAGCTTAAGAGGTGGGGAAGAGACCCAGTACTTC.

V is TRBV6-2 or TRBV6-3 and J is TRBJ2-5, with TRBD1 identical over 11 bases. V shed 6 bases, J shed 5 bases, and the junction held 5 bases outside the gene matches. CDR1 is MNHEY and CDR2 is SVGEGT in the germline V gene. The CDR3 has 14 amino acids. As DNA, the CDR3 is TGTGCCAGCAGAGGACAGGGGGCGGGTGAGACCCAGTACTTC. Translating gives CASRGQGAGETQYF.

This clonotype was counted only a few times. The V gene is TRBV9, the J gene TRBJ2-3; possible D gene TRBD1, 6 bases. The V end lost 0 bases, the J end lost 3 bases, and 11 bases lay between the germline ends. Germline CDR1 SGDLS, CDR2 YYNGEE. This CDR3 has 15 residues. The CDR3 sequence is CASSVASQGTDTQYF. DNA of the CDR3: TGTGCCAGCAGCGTAGCTTCACAGGGTACAGATACGCAGTATTTT.

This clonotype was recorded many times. For the CDR3, the DNA is TGCGCCAGCAGCTTGACGAGGGGGAACACCTACGAGCAGTACTTC. It is translated as CASSLTRGNTYEQYF. The genes are TRBV5-1 and TRBJ2-7; D may be TRBD1 (6 bases). This CDR3 is 15 amino acids long. Germline V gives CDR1 SGHRS, CDR2 YFSETQ. The V end lost 1 base, the J end lost 2 bases, and 13 bases lay between the germline ends.

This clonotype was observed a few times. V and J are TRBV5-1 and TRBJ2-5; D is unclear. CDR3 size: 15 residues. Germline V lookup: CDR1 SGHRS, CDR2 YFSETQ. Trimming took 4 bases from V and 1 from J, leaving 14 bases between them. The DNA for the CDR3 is TGCGCCAGCAGCCGCTCATCGAGGACCCAAGAGACCCAGTACTTC. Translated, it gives CASSRSSRTQETQYF. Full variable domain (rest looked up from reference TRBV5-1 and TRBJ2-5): KAGVTQTPRYLIKTRGQQVTLSCSPISGHRSVSWYQQTPGQGLQFLFEYFSETQRNKGNFPGRFSGRQFSNSRSEMNVSTLELGDSALYLCASSRSSRTQETQYFGPGTRLLVL.

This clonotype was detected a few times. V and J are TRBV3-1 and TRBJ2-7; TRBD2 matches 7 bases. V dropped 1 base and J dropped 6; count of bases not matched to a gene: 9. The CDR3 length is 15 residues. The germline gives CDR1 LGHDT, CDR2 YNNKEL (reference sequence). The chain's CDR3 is CASSQVFAGVGEQYF. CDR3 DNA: TGTGCCAGCAGCCAAGTATTTGCGGGGGTCGGCGAGCAGTACTTC.

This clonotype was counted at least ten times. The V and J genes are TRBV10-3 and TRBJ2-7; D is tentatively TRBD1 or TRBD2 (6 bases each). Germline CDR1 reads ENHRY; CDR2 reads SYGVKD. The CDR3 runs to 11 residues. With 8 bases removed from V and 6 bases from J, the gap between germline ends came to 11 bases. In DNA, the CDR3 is TGTGCCATCTCCAGGGGAGGCGAGCAGTACTTC. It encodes CAISRGGEQYF.

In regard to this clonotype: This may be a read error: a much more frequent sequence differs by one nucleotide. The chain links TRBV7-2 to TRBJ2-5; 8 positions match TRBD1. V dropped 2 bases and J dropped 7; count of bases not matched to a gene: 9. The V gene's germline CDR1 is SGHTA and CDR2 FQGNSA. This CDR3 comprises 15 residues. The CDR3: CASSLPQGARVTQYF. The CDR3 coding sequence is TGTGCCAGCAGCTTACCCCAGGGGGCGAGGGTGACCCAGTACTTC.

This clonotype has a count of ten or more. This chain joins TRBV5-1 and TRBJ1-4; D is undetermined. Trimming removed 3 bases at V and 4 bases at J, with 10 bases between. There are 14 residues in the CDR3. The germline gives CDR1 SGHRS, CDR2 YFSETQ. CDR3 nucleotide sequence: TGCGCCAGCAGCTCGGGTGTCCTTAATGAAAAACTGTTTTTT. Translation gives CASSSGVLNEKLFF.

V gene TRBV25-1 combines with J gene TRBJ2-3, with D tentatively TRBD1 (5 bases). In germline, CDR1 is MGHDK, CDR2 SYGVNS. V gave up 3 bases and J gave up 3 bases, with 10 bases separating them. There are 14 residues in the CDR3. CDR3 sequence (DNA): TGTGCCAGCAGTGATGACAGTGTTACAGATACGCAGTATTTT. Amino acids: CASSDDSVTDTQYF.

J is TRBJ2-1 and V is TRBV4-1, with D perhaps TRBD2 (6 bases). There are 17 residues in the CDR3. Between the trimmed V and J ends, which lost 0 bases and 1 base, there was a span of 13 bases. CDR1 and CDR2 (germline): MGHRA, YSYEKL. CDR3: CASSQEGGAQSYNEQFF. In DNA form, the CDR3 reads TGCGCCAGCAGCCAAGAGGGAGGCGCCCAGTCCTACAATGAGCAGTTCTTC.

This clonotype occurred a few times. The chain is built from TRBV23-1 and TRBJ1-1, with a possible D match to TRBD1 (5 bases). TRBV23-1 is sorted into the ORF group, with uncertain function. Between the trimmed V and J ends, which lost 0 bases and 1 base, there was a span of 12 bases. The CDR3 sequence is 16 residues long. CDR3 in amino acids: CASSQSHVRANTEAFF. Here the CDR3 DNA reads TGCGCCAGCAGTCAATCGCACGTCAGGGCGAACACTGAAGCTTTCTTT.

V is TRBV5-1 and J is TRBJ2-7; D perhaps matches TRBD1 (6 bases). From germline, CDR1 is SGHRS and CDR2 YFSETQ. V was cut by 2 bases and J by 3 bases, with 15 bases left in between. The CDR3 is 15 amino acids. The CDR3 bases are TGCGCCAGCAGCTTCACACAGGGATCGGGCTACGAGCAGTACTTC. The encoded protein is CASSFTQGSGYEQYF.

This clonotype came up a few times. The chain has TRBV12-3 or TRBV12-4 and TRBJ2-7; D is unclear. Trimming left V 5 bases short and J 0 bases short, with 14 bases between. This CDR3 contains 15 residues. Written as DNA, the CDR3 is TGTGCCAGCAGTCCTGAATTTGGGTCCTCCTACGAGCAGTACTTC. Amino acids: CASSPEFGSSYEQYF.

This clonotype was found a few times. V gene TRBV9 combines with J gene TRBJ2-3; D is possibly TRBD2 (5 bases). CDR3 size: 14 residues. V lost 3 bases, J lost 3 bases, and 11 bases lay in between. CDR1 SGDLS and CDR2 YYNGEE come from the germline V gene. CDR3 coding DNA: TGTGCCAGCAGCGCCCACCTAGCAACAGATACGCAGTATTTT. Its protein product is CASSAHLATDTQYF.

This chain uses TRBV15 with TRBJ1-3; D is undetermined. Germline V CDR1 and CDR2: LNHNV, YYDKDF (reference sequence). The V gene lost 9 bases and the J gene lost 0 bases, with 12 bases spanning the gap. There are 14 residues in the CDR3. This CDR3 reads CATSQGRSGNTIYF. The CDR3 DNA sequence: TGTGCCACTTCTCAAGGCCGCTCTGGAAACACCATATATTTT.

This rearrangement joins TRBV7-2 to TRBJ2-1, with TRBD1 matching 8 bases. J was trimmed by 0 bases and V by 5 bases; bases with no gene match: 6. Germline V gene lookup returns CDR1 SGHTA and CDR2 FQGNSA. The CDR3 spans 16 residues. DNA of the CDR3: TGTGCCAGCAGCAAGGACAGGGCGAGCTCCTACAATGAGCAGTTCTTC. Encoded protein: CASSKDRASSYNEQFF.

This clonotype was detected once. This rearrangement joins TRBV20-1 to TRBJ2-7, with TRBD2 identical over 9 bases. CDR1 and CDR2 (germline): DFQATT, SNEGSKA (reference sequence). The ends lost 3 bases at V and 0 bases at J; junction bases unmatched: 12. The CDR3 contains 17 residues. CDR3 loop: CSARSAGGLSNSYEQYF. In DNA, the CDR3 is TGCAGTGCTAGGTCGGCGGGAGGGCTTTCCAACTCCTACGAGCAGTACTTC.

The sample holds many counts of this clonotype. In nucleotides, the CDR3 is TGTGCCAGCAGGCGGGCGGGATATGGGGAGACCCAGTACTTC. Protein: CASRRAGYGETQYF. This chain connects TRBV28 to TRBJ2-5, with D possibly matching TRBD2 (6 bases). Germline CDR1 is MDHEN and CDR2 is SYDVKM. There are 14 residues in the CDR3. V lost 6 bases, J lost 5 bases, and 16 bases lay in between. Full variable domain (remainder filled in from reference TRBV28 and TRBJ2-5): DVKVTQSSRYLVKRTGEKVFLECVQDMDHENMFWYRQDPGLGLRLIYFSYDVKMKEKGDIPEGYSVSREKKERFSLILESASTNQTSMYLCASRRAGYGETQYFGPGTRLLVL.

CDR3 in DNA: TGTGCCACCAGCAGAGATGTGTGGGGTAACTATGGCTACACCTTC. Translated: CATSRDVWGNYGYTF. The gene calls are TRBV15 and TRBJ1-2; D gene uncertain. This CDR3 spans 15 amino acids. Trimming left V 0 bases short and J 1 base short, with 9 bases between. The germline V gene has CDR1 LNHNV and CDR2 YYDKDF (reference sequence).

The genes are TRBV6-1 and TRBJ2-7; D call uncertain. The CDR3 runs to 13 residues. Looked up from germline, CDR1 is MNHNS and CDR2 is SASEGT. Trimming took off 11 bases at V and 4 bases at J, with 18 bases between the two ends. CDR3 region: CADGWAEVYEQYF. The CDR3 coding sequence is TGTGCCGATGGATGGGCCGAAGTTTACGAGCAGTACTTC.

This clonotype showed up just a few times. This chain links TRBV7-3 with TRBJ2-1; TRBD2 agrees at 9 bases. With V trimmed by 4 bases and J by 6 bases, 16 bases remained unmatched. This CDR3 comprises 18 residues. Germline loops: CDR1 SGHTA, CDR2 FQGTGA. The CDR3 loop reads CASSSGRASGIGPNEQFF. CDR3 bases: TGTGCCAGCAGCTCCGGTCGGGCTAGCGGGATAGGTCCCAATGAGCAGTTCTTC. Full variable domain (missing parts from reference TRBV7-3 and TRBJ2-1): GAGVSQTPSNKVTEKGKYVELRCDPISGHTALYWYRQSLGQGPEFLIYFQGTGAADDSGLPNDRFFAVRPEGSVSTLKIQRTERGDSAVYLCASSSGRASGIGPNEQFFGPGTRLTVL.

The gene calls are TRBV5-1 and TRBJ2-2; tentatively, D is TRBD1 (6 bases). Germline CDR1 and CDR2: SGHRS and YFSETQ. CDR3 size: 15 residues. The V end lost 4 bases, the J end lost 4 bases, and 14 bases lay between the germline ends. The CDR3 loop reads CASSPDSAATGELFF. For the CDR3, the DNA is TGCGCCAGCAGCCCGGACAGCGCGGCCACCGGGGAGCTGTTTTTT.

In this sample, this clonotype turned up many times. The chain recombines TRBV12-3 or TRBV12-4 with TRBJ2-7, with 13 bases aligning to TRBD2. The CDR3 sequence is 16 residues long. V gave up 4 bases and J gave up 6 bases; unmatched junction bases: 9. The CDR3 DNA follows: TGTGCCAGCAGTTCGCACTCACTAGCGGGAGGGCTCGAGCAGTACTTC. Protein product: CASSSHSLAGGLEQYF.

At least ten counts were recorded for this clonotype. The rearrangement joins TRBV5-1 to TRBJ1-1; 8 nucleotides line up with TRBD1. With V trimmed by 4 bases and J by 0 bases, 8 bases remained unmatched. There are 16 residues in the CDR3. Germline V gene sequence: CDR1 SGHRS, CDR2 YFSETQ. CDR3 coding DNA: TGCGCCAGCAGCACCGGGACAGGCGACATGAACACTGAAGCTTTCTTT. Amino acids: CASSTGTGDMNTEAFF.

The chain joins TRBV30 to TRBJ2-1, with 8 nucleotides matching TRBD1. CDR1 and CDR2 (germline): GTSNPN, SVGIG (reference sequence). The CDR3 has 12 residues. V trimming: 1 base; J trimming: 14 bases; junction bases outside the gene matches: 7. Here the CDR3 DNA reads TGTGCCTGGAGTGACCCGGACAGGGTGGAGTTCTTC. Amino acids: CAWSDPDRVEFF.

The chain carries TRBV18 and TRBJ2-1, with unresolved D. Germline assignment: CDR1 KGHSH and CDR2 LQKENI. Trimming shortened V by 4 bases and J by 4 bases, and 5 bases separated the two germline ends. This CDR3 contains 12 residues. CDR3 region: CASSHQYNEQFF. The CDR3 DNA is TGTGCCAGCTCACACCAGTACAATGAGCAGTTCTTC.

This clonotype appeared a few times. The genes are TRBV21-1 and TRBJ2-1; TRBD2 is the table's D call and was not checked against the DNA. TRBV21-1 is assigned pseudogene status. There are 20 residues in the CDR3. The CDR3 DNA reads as TGTGCCAGTCGACTCCCCCCCCTAGCGGGAGGCACTAGCTCCTACAATGAGCAGTTCTTC. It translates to CASRLPPLAGGTSSYNEQFF.